This T cell receptor (beta chain) was sequenced during a study of T cell responses to AZD1222 COVID-19 vaccine. Trimming took off 4 bases at V and 5 bases at J, with 11 bases between the two ends. The CDR3 totals 13 residues. Per germline, CDR1 SGHAT and CDR2 FQDESV (reference sequence). As concerns this clone: Its antigen is currently unknown.

General study points: Repertoire sampling happened only post peak T cell response. Clonal diversity was possibly underestimated; the donors were predominantly white British and more often female. The reported proportion of spike-specific TCRs targeting unmutated variant regions was nearly half.

Sequencing used immunoSEQ multiplex PCR; TCRdb keeps in-frame clones, though not all of them. The sample contains roughly 100,000 clones, 86% of which appear only once. The sample was peripheral blood, taken on day 0 of AZD1222 vaccination. The sequence was collected from an adult in good health. The rearrangement links TRBV11-1 to TRBJ2-5; tentative D call: TRBD2 (6 bases). The CDR3 DNA follows: TGTGCCAGCAGCTCCTGGGGGGAGGAGACCCAGTACTTC. It translates to CASSSWGEETQYF.